The 5 T cell receptor beta chains below all came from one sample that was sequenced in a study of cytomegalovirus exposure and HLA in healthy donors. Both 60 Vbeta primers and 13 Jbeta primers went into the PCR. Assay: immunoSEQ multiplex PCR; the TCRdb copy retains only in-frame clones and omits some. This sample has approximately 100,000 clones, with around 82% found just once. Sequenced material: PBMCs. The receptor source for this set is a woman aged 50 to 65 in good health and CMV-seropositive.

This clone was seen only a few times. The gene calls are TRBV6-1 and TRBJ2-7; D gene uncertain. Germline V lookup: CDR1 MNHNS, CDR2 SASEGT. Trimming shortened V by 6 bases and J by 0 bases, and 6 bases separated the two germline ends. The CDR3 loop spans 12 amino acids. The CDR3 protein is CASRVSSYEQYF. CDR3 in DNA: TGTGCCAGCAGGGTGAGCTCCTACGAGCAGTACTTC.

The chain joins TRBV28 to TRBJ2-1; TRBD1 matches at 7 bases. Germline trimming cut 6 bases from V and 4 bases from J; bases unmatched to any gene: 12. This CDR3 is 16 amino acids long. CDR1 and CDR2 from the germline V gene are MDHEN and SYDVKM. CDR3 in amino acids: CASSPGTAVLYNEQFF. The CDR3 coding sequence is TGTGCCAGCAGCCCTGGGACAGCCGTACTTTACAATGAGCAGTTCTTC.

The chain couples TRBV14 to TRBJ1-1; D is unresolved. The V gene lost 1 base and the J gene lost 5 bases, with 11 bases spanning the gap. The CDR3 is 14 residues long. Germline V gene sequence: CDR1 SGHDN, CDR2 FVKESK. DNA for the CDR3: TGTGCCAGCAGCCAAGGAGGGTTTATGACTGAAGCTTTCTTT. Its translation is CASSQGGFMTEAFF. Based on the CDR3 plus reference TRBV14 and TRBJ1-1, the full variable domain is EAGVTQFPSHSVIEKGQTVTLRCDPISGHDNLYWYRRVMGKEIKFLLHFVKESKQDESGMPNNRFLAERTGGTYSTLKVQPAELEDSGVYFCASSQGGFMTEAFFGQGTRLTVV.

The V call is TRBV7-3, the J call TRBJ2-7; 7 bases are a match to TRBD2. Germline V gives CDR1 SGHTA, CDR2 FQGTGA. V lost 1 base and J lost 1; bases outside the gene matches: 1. The length of the CDR3 is 14 residues. The CDR3 region is CASSLIGGSYEQYF. In DNA form, the CDR3 reads TGTGCCAGCAGCTTAATCGGGGGGTCCTACGAGCAGTACTTC.

The chain carries TRBV4-1 and TRBJ2-7, with TRBD2 matching 7 bases. The CDR3 spans 14 residues. CDR1 is MGHRA and CDR2 is YSYEKL in the germline V gene. The V and J ends lost 3 bases and 3 bases, in that order; junction bases with no gene match: 5. The CDR3 loop reads CASSQASGVYEQYF. The CDR3 bases are TGCGCCAGCAGCCAGGCTAGCGGTGTCTACGAGCAGTACTTC.